The 30 T cell receptor beta chains listed next were all sequenced from one sample in a study of T cells expressing NK-cell markers. TCRdb re-analyzed the 5' RACE reads; it lists each CDR3 protein once, without DNA. The sample yields hundreds of thousands of distinct CDR3 sequences, of which the top ten take up under 4.5%. Specimen: blood T cells: a sorted CD56 or NKG2C T cell subset, CD4+ or CD8+ T cells, or bulk PBMC T cells (not recorded which). The receptors originated from a young man in good health.

This chain uses TRBV4-3 with TRBJ2-3. This CDR3 comprises 14 residues. Germline V gene sequence: CDR1 LGHNA, CDR2 YSLEER. CDR3 residues: CASRDSAGTDTQYF.

This sequence joins TRBV10-3 and TRBJ2-3; TCRdb returns TRBD2, unconfirmable since there is no DNA. The CDR3 has 15 residues. Germline V gene sequence: CDR1 ENHRY, CDR2 SYGVKD. The CDR3 sequence is CAIKSGLAGTDTQYF.

The V call is TRBV25-1, the J call TRBJ1-4. The CDR3 spans 13 residues. CDR1 and CDR2 from the germline V gene are MGHDK and SYGVNS. The CDR3 protein is CASSSVTNEKLFF.

The chain employs TRBV5-1 and TRBJ2-7; TCRdb's D call, TRBD1, is unchecked because there is no DNA. CDR1 is SGHRS and CDR2 is YFSETQ in the germline V gene. The length of the CDR3 is 15 residues. The CDR3 region is CASSLQGNTNYEQYF.

The rearrangement uses TRBV12-3 or TRBV12-4 and TRBJ1-2; the TRBD1 assignment by TCRdb is unverifiable without DNA. The length of the CDR3 is 11 residues. CDR3 sequence: CASSLSQQGTF.

V gene TRBV6-5 combines with J gene TRBJ2-7; TCRdb lists TRBD1, though no DNA is available to test this call. The V gene's germline CDR1 is MNHEY and CDR2 SVGAGI. This CDR3 comprises 17 residues. CDR3 amino acids: CASSYSRTEGSSYEQYF.

The rearrangement links TRBV28 to TRBJ1-5; with no DNA, the TCRdb D assignment of TRBD1 cannot be verified. There are 17 residues in the CDR3. Germline CDR1 reads MDHEN; CDR2 reads SYDVKM. The CDR3 loop is CASSTSRGLRSNQPQHF.

The chain joins TRBV5-1 to TRBJ2-3; TCRdb's D call of TRBD2 is untestable without DNA. Germline values: CDR1 SGHRS, CDR2 YFSETQ. This CDR3 is built from 14 residues. The CDR3 loop reads CASSPSGREDTQYF.

The V gene is TRBV6-2 or TRBV6-3, the J gene TRBJ2-6; the D call of TRBD2 rests on TCRdb alone, since no DNA is present to check it. Germline V lookup: CDR1 MNHEY, CDR2 SVGEGT. This CDR3 spans 16 amino acids. CDR3 residues: CASSRAHPSGANVLTF.

The chain has TRBV20-1 and TRBJ1-1; absent DNA, TCRdb's TRBD1 call cannot be checked. This CDR3 spans 15 amino acids. Looked up from germline, CDR1 is DFQATT and CDR2 is SNEGSKA (reference sequence). The CDR3 is CSARRGAGRFVEAFF.

The rearrangement links TRBV27 to TRBJ2-5; TCRdb's assignment of TRBD2 cannot be checked, as there is no DNA. The V gene's germline CDR1 is MNHEY and CDR2 SMNVEV (reference sequence). CDR3 length: 16 amino acids. The CDR3 spells CASSTEREGQGETQYF.

This chain connects TRBV5-1 to TRBJ2-5; TCRdb's D call of TRBD1 is untestable without DNA. The V gene's germline CDR1 is SGHRS and CDR2 YFSETQ. The length of the CDR3 is 15 residues. CDR3 loop: CASSLGTGRSETQYF.

This CDR3 reads CSARSTHQETQYF. J is TRBJ2-5 and V is TRBV20-1. Germline V gene data show CDR1 as DFQATT and CDR2 as SNEGSKA (reference sequence). The CDR3 runs 13 residues.

The chain combines TRBV7-8 with TRBJ2-5; TCRdb reports TRBD2, a call that lacks DNA to check it against. The CDR3 sequence is 18 residues long. The germline V gene has CDR1 SGHVS and CDR2 FQNEAQ. CDR3: CASSLVTAGGGSQETQYF. Together with reference TRBV7-8 and TRBJ2-5, the CDR3 gives the full variable domain: GAGVSQSPRYKVAKRGQDVALRCDPISGHVSLFWYQQALGQGPEFLTYFQNEAQLDKSGLPSDRFFAERPEGSVSTLKIQRTQQEDSAVYLCASSLVTAGGGSQETQYFGPGTRLLVL.

This chain links TRBV7-3 with TRBJ2-1; TCRdb names TRBD1, which stays unverified in the absence of DNA. The CDR3 is 14 residues long. Germline CDR1 is SGHTA and CDR2 is FQGTGA. The CDR3 sequence is CASSLRASGDEQFF.

The chain employs TRBV10-3 and TRBJ2-3; checking the TCRdb D call of TRBD2 is not possible without DNA. This CDR3 region has 16 residues. CDR1 is ENHRY and CDR2 is SYGVKD in the germline V gene. This CDR3 reads CAITEKDGGSADTQYF.

The rearrangement joins TRBV7-2 to TRBJ2-1; the D gene TCRdb calls, TRBD1, cannot be checked with no DNA. Germline-derived CDR1 and CDR2 are SGHTA and FQGNSA. There are 17 residues in the CDR3. Here the CDR3 reads CASSVLLGAASYNEQFF.

The chain joins TRBV4-3 to TRBJ2-3; absent DNA, TCRdb's TRBD1 call cannot be checked. Germline V gives CDR1 LGHNA, CDR2 YSLEER. This CDR3 has 18 amino acids. The CDR3 sequence: CASSQVAPGTGGRDTQYF.

The chain is built from TRBV24-1 and TRBJ2-7; as DNA is missing, the TRBD1 call by TCRdb cannot be tested. Germline V gene sequence: CDR1 KGHDR, CDR2 SFDVKD. The CDR3 contains 16 residues. This chain's CDR3 is CATSDRRGQGSYEQYF.

This chain connects TRBV13 to TRBJ2-5; the TCRdb D gene call, TRBD1, has no DNA to confirm it. The germline CDR1 and CDR2 sequences are PRHDT and FYEKMQ (reference sequence). The CDR3 has 14 amino acids. The CDR3 here is CASSNEQGRETQYF.

The chain couples TRBV7-3 to TRBJ2-5; the D call from TCRdb, TRBD1, cannot be confirmed without DNA. This CDR3 has 16 amino acids. Germline CDR1 is SGHTA and CDR2 is FQGTGA. The CDR3: CASSLIGRGRGETQYF.

This chain links TRBV20-1 with TRBJ1-2; TCRdb's D call, TRBD1, is unchecked because there is no DNA. This CDR3 is built from 12 residues. Germline CDR1 is DFQATT and CDR2 is SNEGSKA (reference sequence). The CDR3 spells CSARGQGNGYTF.

The rearrangement uses TRBV10-3 and TRBJ2-1; absent DNA, TCRdb's TRBD1 call cannot be checked. Germline values: CDR1 ENHRY, CDR2 SYGVKD. The length of the CDR3 is 13 residues. This CDR3 is CAITGQESNEQFF.

The chain carries TRBV7-6 and TRBJ2-1; the TRBD2 assignment by TCRdb is unverifiable without DNA. The CDR3 consists of 16 residues. Germline loops: CDR1 SGHVS, CDR2 FNYEAQ. The CDR3 reads CASSPEQIGHNNEQFF.

V gene TRBV5-1 combines with J gene TRBJ2-1; TCRdb reports TRBD2, a call that lacks DNA to check it against. Germline values: CDR1 SGHRS, CDR2 YFSETQ. The CDR3 contains 17 residues. This CDR3 is CASSLAPLAVSYNEQFF.

The V and J genes are TRBV7-2 and TRBJ2-1. The germline V gene has CDR1 SGHTA and CDR2 FQGNSA. This CDR3 region has 14 residues. CDR3 residues: CASSLLRRGYEQFF.

This sequence joins TRBV12-3 or TRBV12-4 and TRBJ1-1; the TRBD1 assignment by TCRdb is unverifiable without DNA. The CDR3 extends over 11 amino acids. CDR3 amino acids: CASGREGSAFF.

V is TRBV29-1 and J is TRBJ2-4; TCRdb calls TRBD2, which cannot be checked without DNA. The V gene's germline CDR1 is SQVTM and CDR2 ANQGSEA. The CDR3 sequence is 13 residues long. Here the CDR3 reads CSVGGRRGNIQYF.

The CDR3: CASIGGGGATGELFF. The genes are TRBV6-1 and TRBJ2-2; without DNA, the TCRdb call of TRBD2 cannot be checked. The germline V gene encodes CDR1 MNHNS and CDR2 SASEGT. The CDR3 consists of 15 residues.

The rearrangement uses TRBV7-2 and TRBJ2-7; the D gene TCRdb calls, TRBD1, cannot be checked with no DNA. The CDR3 loop spans 14 amino acids. The germline V gene encodes CDR1 SGHTA and CDR2 FQGNSA. CDR3 sequence: CASSPQPRLGEQYF.